This T cell receptor (beta chain) was captured by sequencing in a study of blood T cell repertoires in COVID-19. Germline CDR1 is SQVTM and CDR2 is ANQGSEA. This CDR3 is built from 13 residues. V dropped 6 bases and J dropped 4 bases, with 13 bases sitting between them. The protocol was immunoSEQ multiplex PCR, while the TCRdb copy is restricted to in-frame clones and leaves out a portion. The profile shows about 210,000 clones, approximately 86% of them singletons. The sequenced sample was PBMCs or T cells enriched from blood (not recorded which). The sequence derives from a woman aged 30 to 39 who had been exposed to COVID-19. The rearrangement links TRBV29-1 to TRBJ1-5; D is uncertain. The CDR3 spells CSVRESGNQPQHF. CDR3 coding DNA: TGCAGCGTCCGGGAGTCGGGGAATCAGCCCCAGCATTTT.